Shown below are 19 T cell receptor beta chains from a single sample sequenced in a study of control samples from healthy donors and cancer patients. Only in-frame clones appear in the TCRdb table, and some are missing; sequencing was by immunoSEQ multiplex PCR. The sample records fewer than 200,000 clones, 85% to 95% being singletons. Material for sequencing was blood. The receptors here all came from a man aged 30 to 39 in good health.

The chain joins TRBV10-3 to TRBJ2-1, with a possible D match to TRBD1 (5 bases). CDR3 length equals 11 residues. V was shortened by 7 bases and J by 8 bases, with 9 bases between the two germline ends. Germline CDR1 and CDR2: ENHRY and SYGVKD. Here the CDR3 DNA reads TGTGCCATCAAGGACAACGATGAGCAGTTCTTC. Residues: CAIKDNDEQFF.

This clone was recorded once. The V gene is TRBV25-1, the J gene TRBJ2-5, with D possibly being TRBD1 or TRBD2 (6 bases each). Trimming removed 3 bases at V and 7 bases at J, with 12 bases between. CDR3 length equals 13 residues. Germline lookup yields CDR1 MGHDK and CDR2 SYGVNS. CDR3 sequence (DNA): TGTGCCAGCAGTGATGGGGGGCGCGTGACCCAGTACTTC. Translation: CASSDGGRVTQYF.

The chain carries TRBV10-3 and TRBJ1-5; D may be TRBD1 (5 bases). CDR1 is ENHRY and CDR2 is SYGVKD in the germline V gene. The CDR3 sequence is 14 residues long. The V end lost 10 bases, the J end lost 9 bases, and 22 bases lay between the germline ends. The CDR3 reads CATHVGTAYTPQHF. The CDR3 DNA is TGTGCCACGCACGTTGGGACGGCTTATACGCCCCAGCATTTT.

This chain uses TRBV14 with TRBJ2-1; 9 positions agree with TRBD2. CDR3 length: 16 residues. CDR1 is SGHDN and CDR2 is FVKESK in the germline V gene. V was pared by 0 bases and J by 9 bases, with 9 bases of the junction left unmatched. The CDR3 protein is CASSQEGNSGRGEQFF. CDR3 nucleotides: TGTGCCAGCAGCCAAGAAGGTAATAGCGGGAGAGGTGAGCAGTTCTTC.

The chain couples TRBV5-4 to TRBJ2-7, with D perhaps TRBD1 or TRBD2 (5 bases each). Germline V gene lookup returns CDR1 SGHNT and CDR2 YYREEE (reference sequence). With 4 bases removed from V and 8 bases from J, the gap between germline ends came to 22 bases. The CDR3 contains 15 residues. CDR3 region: CASSASIEGTEKQYF. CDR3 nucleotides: TGTGCCAGCAGCGCAAGCATCGAGGGGACGGAGAAGCAGTACTTC.

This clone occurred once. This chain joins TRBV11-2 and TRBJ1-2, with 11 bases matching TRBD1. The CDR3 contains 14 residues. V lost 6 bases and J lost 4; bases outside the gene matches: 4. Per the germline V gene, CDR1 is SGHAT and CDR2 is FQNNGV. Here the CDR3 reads CASRDRGQGYGYTF. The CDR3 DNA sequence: TGTGCCAGCAGGGACAGGGGGCAGGGCTATGGCTACACCTTC.

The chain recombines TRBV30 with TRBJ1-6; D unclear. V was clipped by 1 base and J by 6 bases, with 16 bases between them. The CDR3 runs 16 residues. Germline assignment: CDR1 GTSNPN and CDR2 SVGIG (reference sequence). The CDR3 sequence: CAWSDGLNVLNSPLHF. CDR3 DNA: TGTGCCTGGAGTGACGGCCTTAACGTACTTAATTCACCCCTCCACTTT.

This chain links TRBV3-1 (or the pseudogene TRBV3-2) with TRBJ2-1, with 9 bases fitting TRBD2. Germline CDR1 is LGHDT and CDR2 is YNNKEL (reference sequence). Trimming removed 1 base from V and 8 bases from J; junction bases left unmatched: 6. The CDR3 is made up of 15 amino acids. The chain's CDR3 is CASSQVGLAMDEQFF. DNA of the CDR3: TGTGCCAGCAGCCAAGTTGGACTAGCGATGGATGAGCAGTTCTTC.

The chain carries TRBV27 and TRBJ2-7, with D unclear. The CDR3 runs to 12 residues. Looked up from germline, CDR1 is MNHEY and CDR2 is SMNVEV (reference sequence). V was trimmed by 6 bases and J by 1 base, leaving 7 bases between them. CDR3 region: CASSPPSYEQYF. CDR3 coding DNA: TGTGCCAGCAGCCCTCCTTCCTACGAGCAGTACTTC.

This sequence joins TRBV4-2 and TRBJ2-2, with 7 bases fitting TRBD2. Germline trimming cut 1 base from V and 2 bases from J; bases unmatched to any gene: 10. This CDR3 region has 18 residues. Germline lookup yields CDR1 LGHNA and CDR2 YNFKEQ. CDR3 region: CASSQGGGLRPNTGELFF. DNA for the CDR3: TGTGCCAGCAGCCAAGGGGGGGGACTCCGGCCCAACACCGGGGAGCTGTTTTTT.

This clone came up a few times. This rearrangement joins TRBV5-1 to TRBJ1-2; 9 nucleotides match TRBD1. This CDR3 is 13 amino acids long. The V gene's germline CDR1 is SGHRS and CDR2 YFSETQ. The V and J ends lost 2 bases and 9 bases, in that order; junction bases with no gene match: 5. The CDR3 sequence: CASSLGTGLSYTF. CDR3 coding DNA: TGCGCCAGCAGCTTAGGGACAGGGCTTAGCTACACCTTC.

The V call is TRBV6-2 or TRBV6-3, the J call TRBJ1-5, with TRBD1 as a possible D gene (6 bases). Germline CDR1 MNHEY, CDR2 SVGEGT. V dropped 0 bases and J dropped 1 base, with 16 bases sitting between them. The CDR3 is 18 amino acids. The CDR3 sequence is CASSYSIGAGDSNQPQHF. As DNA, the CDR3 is TGTGCCAGCAGTTACTCGATAGGTGCAGGGGACAGCAATCAGCCCCAGCATTTT.

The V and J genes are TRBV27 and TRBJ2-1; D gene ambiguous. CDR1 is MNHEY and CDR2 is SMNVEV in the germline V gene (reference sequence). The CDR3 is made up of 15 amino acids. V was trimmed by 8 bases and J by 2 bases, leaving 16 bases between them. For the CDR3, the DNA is TGTGCCAGCGGCGCCGGAGCTAACCCCTACAATGAGCAGTTCTTC. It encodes CASGAGANPYNEQFF.

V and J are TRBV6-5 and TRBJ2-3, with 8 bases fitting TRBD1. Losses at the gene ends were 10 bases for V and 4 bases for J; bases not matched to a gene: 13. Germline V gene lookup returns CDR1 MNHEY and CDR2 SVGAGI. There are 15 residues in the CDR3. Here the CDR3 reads CANPTGPGGADTQYF. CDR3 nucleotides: TGTGCCAACCCAACGGGGCCAGGGGGCGCAGATACGCAGTATTTT.

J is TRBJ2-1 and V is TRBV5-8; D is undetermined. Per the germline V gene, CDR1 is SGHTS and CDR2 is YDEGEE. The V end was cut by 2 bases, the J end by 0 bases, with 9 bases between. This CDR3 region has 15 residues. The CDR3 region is CASSLGSSSYNEQFF. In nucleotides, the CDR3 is TGTGCCAGCAGCTTAGGCAGTTCCTCCTACAATGAGCAGTTCTTC. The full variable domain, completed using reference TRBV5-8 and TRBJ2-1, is EAGVTQSPTHLIKTRGQQATLRCSPISGHTSVYWYQQALGLGLQFLLWYDEGEERNRGNFPPRFSGRQFPNYSSELNVNALELEDSALYLCASSLGSSSYNEQFFGPGTRLTVL.

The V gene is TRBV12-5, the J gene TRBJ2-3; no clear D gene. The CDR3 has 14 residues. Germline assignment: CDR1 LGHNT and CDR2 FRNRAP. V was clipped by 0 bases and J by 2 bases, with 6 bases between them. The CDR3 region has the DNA TGTGCTAGTGGTTTGGTAGTCGACACAGATACGCAGTATTTT. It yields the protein CASGLVVDTDTQYF.

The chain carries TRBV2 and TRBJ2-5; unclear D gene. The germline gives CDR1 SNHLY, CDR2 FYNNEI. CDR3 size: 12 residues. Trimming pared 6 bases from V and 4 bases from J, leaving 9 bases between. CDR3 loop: CASRESSETQYF. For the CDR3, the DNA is TGTGCCAGCAGGGAGAGTTCAGAGACCCAGTACTTC.

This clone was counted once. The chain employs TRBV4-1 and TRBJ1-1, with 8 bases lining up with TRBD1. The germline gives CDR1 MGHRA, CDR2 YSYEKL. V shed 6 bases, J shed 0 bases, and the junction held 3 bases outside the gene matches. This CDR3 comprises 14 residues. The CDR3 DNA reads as TGCGCCAGCAGGGCACAGGGGGTGAACACTGAAGCTTTCTTT. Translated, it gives CASRAQGVNTEAFF.

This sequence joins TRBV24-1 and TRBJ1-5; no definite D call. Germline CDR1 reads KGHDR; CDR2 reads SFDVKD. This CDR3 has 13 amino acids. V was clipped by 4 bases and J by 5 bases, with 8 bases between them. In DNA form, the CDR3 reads TGTGCCACCAGTGAGGGGTTAGATCAGCCCCAGCATTTT. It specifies CATSEGLDQPQHF.